This TCR beta chain was sequenced in a study of CD8 T cells in ankylosing spondylitis. Findings of the study overall: Within ankylosing spondylitis blood, a TCR beta motif made up of roughly eight highly homologous variants appeared to be characteristic. Matched synovial fluid from ankylosing spondylitis patients was reported to be enriched for disease-linked clones. Previous work reported some of these motif variants in the synovial fluid and blood of reactive arthritis. Peripheral blood held disease-linked clones only at relatively low frequency, and these were CD8+.

Molecular-barcoded quantitative 5'-RACE produced these TCR beta libraries. TCRdb processed the 5' RACE reads anew with MiXCR; each CDR3 protein has one entry. The sample lists approximately 540,000 distinct CDR3 sequences, approximately 11% occurring once. V was clipped by 0 bases and J by 4 bases, with 16 bases between them. In germline, CDR1 is DFQATT, CDR2 SNEGSKA (reference sequence). CDR3 size: 16 residues. Worth noting for this clonotype: Antigen unknown.

The rearrangement links TRBV20-1 to TRBJ2-1; D could derive from TRBD1 or TRBD2 (5 bases each). The receptor comes from a male donor with ankylosing spondylitis. Material for sequencing was blood, either unsorted or a sorted T cell fraction (not recorded which). DNA of the CDR3: TGCAGTGCTAGAGATCTCGGCAGGGAGTCATACAATGAGCAGTTCTTC. It translates to CSARDLGRESYNEQFF.